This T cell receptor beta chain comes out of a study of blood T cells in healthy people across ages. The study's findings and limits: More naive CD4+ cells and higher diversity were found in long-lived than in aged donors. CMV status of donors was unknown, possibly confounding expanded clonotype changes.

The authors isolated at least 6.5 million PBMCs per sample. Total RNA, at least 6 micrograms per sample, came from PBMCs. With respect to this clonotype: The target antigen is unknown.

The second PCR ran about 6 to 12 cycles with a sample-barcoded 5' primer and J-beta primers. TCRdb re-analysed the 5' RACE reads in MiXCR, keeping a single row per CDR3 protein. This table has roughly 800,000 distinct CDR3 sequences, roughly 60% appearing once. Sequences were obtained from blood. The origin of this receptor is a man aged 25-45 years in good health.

The CDR3 spells CASSSGAGGLYNEQFF. The CDR3 DNA follows: TGTGCCAGCAGCAGTGGAGCGGGAGGCCTATACAATGAGCAGTTCTTC. V usage is TRBV9 and J usage is TRBJ2-1; 9 bases fit TRBD2. Trimming cost V 4 bases and J 4 bases; bases outside gene matches: 9. Per the germline V gene, CDR1 is SGDLS and CDR2 is YYNGEE. The CDR3 length is 16 residues.